The 14 T cell receptor beta chains reported below all come from one sample, sequenced in a study of long-term antiretroviral therapy in people with HIV (dated by TCRdb to 2021 to 2024). The immunoSEQ hsTCRB v3.0 assay was used at survey level resolution for TRB variable region sequencing. Held by TCRdb, this immuneACCESS table contains in-frame sequences only and omits some clones. Under half of the omission traces to an unresolved V gene where checked; the cause of the rest is unknown. The sample has roughly 25,000 clones on record, 83% of them singletons. The top ten constitute roughly a quarter of the sample. Here the sequenced sample was unsorted PBMCs, taken 0.4 years after starting antiretroviral therapy. The source of these receptors is a man between 45 and 60 years old with HIV.

The chain recombines TRBV2 with TRBJ2-7; 8 bases fit TRBD1. Unmatched junction bases numbered 4, after V lost 8 bases and J lost 4 bases. The CDR3 runs 12 residues. Germline-derived CDR1 and CDR2 are SNHLY and FYNNEI. CDR3 in DNA: TGTGCCAGCTCAGACAGGGGATACGAGCAGTACTTC. It encodes CASSDRGYEQYF.

This rearrangement joins TRBV5-1 to TRBJ1-4, with a possible D match to TRBD1 (6 bases). CDR3 length equals 14 residues. The ends were cut back, 0 bases at V and 8 bases at J, with 11 bases in the middle. CDR1 SGHRS and CDR2 YFSETQ come from the germline V gene. CDR3 bases: TGCGCCAGCAGCTTGGGGGGGGCTAGAGAAAAACTGTTTTTT. This gives the protein CASSLGGAREKLFF.

This clone has only one observation. This rearrangement joins TRBV6-1 to TRBJ2-7, with 7 bases identical to TRBD1. Germline values: CDR1 MNHNS, CDR2 SASEGT. J gave up 1 base and V 6 bases, and 9 bases lay outside the gene matches. The CDR3 covers 15 residues. CDR3: CASRVPGQSSYEQYF. The CDR3 DNA reads as TGTGCCAGCAGAGTTCCGGGACAGTCATCCTACGAGCAGTACTTC.

The V call is TRBV19, the J call TRBJ1-5; the D gene is possibly TRBD1 (6 bases). The germline CDR1 and CDR2 sequences are LNHDA and SQIVND (reference sequence). Trimming removed 3 bases at V and 5 bases at J, with 17 bases between. This CDR3 contains 16 residues. This CDR3 reads CASSIPGRGADQPQHF. The CDR3, as DNA: TGTGCCAGTAGTATCCCAGGTAGGGGGGCGGATCAGCCCCAGCATTTT. The full variable domain, in which reference TRBV19 and TRBJ1-5 provide the parts outside the CDR3, is DGGITQSPKYLFRKEGQNVTLSCEQNLNHDAMYWYRQDPGQGLRLIYYSQIVNDFQKGDIAEGYSVSREKKESFPLTVTSAQKNPTAFYLCASSIPGRGADQPQHFGDGTRLSIL.

The V gene is TRBV14, the J gene TRBJ1-1; 8 bases match TRBD1. The CDR3 has 17 residues. Trimming took 1 base from V and 2 from J; bases not matched to a gene: 9. CDR1 is SGHDN and CDR2 is FVKESK in the germline V gene. CDR3 bases: TGTGCCAGCAGCCAAGCGCTAGGACAGGGAACCAACACTGAAGCTTTCTTT. This sequence encodes CASSQALGQGTNTEAFF.

This chain uses TRBV14 with TRBJ2-7; D call uncertain. The CDR3 is 14 residues long. Germline-derived CDR1 and CDR2 are SGHDN and FVKESK. With 1 base removed from V and 6 bases from J, the gap between germline ends came to 13 bases. The DNA of the CDR3 is TGTGCCAGCAGCCAAGTCAGCCGGAAAGGCGAGCAGTACTTC. Its protein product is CASSQVSRKGEQYF. Combining the CDR3 with reference TRBV14 and TRBJ2-7 gives the whole variable domain EAGVTQFPSHSVIEKGQTVTLRCDPISGHDNLYWYRRVMGKEIKFLLHFVKESKQDESGMPNNRFLAERTGGTYSTLKVQPAELEDSGVYFCASSQVSRKGEQYFGPGTRLTVT.

The V call is TRBV7-9, the J call TRBJ2-3; the D is unclear. The V end lost 5 bases, the J end lost 8 bases, and 14 bases lay between the germline ends. The CDR3 extends over 13 amino acids. Per the germline V gene, CDR1 is SEHNR and CDR2 is FQNEAQ (reference sequence). The CDR3 protein is CASSLDLSGTQYF. CDR3 nucleotides: TGTGCCAGCAGCCTAGACTTATCCGGTACGCAGTATTTT.

The rearrangement links TRBV15 to TRBJ1-6; D gene ambiguous. Germline lookup yields CDR1 LNHNV and CDR2 YYDKDF (reference sequence). This CDR3 region has 16 residues. V was pared by 0 bases and J by 9 bases, with 15 bases between. The CDR3 DNA is TGTGCCACCAGCAGAGATGCGGGCCAAGCGGGTTCACCCCTCCACTTT. Translation: CATSRDAGQAGSPLHF.

The chain is built from TRBV10-3 and TRBJ1-5, with TRBD1 identical over 9 bases. The CDR3 has 14 amino acids. With V trimmed by 6 bases and J by 5 bases, 5 bases remained unmatched. Germline V gene lookup returns CDR1 ENHRY and CDR2 SYGVKD. The CDR3 DNA follows: TGTGCCATCAGGGGGGACAGGGAGGATCAGCCCCAGCATTTT. Translated: CAIRGDREDQPQHF.

This sequence joins TRBV30 and TRBJ1-4, with D possibly TRBD1 on 5 matching bases. Germline CDR1 and CDR2: GTSNPN and SVGIG (reference sequence). Between the trimmed V and J ends, which lost 3 bases and 3 bases, there was a span of 8 bases. The CDR3 has 13 residues. In nucleotides, the CDR3 is TGTGCCTGGAGGGAGGGGCCTAATGAAAAACTGTTTTTT. Protein sequence: CAWREGPNEKLFF.

V and J are TRBV7-2 and TRBJ2-2; perhaps TRBD1 as D (5 bases). Trimming pared 2 bases from V and 6 bases from J, leaving 7 bases between. Germline CDR1 and CDR2: SGHTA and FQGNSA. This CDR3 region has 13 residues. The CDR3, as DNA: TGTGCCAGCAGCTTATACAGGCCCGGGGAGCTGTTTTTT. It codes for CASSLYRPGELFF.

This clone has a single count. The gene calls are TRBV10-3 and TRBJ1-6; tentative D call: TRBD1 (5 bases). Germline V gene lookup returns CDR1 ENHRY and CDR2 SYGVKD. The ends were cut back, 6 bases at V and 7 bases at J, with 19 bases in the middle. The CDR3 sequence is 16 residues long. As DNA, the CDR3 is TGTGCCATCAGAGCCCAGGGTCCGGAACGGAATTCACCCCTCCACTTT. This codes for CAIRAQGPERNSPLHF.

This clone has just a few counts. The rearrangement uses TRBV7-8 and TRBJ2-7; D is undetermined. The CDR3 has 13 residues. V dropped 2 bases and J dropped 3 bases, with 8 bases sitting between them. The germline CDR1 and CDR2 sequences are SGHVS and FQNEAQ. The CDR3 DNA reads TGTGCCAGCAGCTTAACAGAAGGCTACGAGCAGTACTTC. Residues: CASSLTEGYEQYF. The full variable domain, its missing parts supplied by reference TRBV7-8 and TRBJ2-7, is GAGVSQSPRYKVAKRGQDVALRCDPISGHVSLFWYQQALGQGPEFLTYFQNEAQLDKSGLPSDRFFAERPEGSVSTLKIQRTQQEDSAVYLCASSLTEGYEQYFGPGTRLTVT.

This clone was seen just once. The chain recombines TRBV28 with TRBJ2-3, with D possibly TRBD2 on 6 matching bases. Germline lookup yields CDR1 MDHEN and CDR2 SYDVKM. V was clipped by 6 bases and J by 0 bases, with 13 bases between them. The CDR3 spans 15 residues. The CDR3 DNA reads as TGTGCCAGCAGCGGGGGACGCTATAGCACAGATACGCAGTATTTT. It specifies CASSGGRYSTDTQYF.